This T cell receptor (beta chain) was obtained from a study of identical twins. This clonotype has a handful of counts. Healthy Caucasians were all of the donors. Using its own MiXCR run on the 5' RACE reads, TCRdb lists one record per CDR3 protein. The repertoire has 200,000 or so distinct CDR3 sequences, approximately 15% of them found once; the top ten carry around 40%. Germline V lookup: CDR1 SGHRS, CDR2 YFSETQ. The CDR3 covers 16 residues. Trimming left V 2 bases short and J 2 bases short, with 14 bases between. These data were also filed under a second study, of T cells expressing NK-cell markers.

The TCR sequence derives from a woman between 18 and 29 years old in good health. The sample comprised CD8+ T cells sorted from blood. This chain links TRBV5-1 with TRBJ2-1; the D is unclear. The CDR3 DNA sequence: TGCGCCAGCAGCTTAGACTGGCAAGGAACCTACAATGAGCAGTTCTTC. It translates to CASSLDWQGTYNEQFF.